One and the same sample provided the 9 T cell receptor beta chains below, sequenced in a study of Ad26.COV2.S vaccination and SARS-CoV-2 variants. Generated by immunoSEQ multiplex PCR, the TCRdb table keeps only in-frame clones and is missing some. The sample holds a few hundred thousand clones; over 75% are singletons and the top ten take under 4%. Treatment: 19 received Ad26.COV2.S at low or high dose, single or two shots; 5 received placebo; per-sample allocation not given. Day 63 after the first injection of vaccine or placebo was the sampling time. The sequencing used peripheral blood, collected in a trial of Ad26.COV2.S vaccine versus placebo. The receptors shown here come from a person between 18 and 59 years old who received the Ad26.COV2.S COVID-19 vaccine or a placebo.

The chain uses TRBV19 and TRBJ1-2, with TRBD1 matching 7 bases. Per the germline V gene, CDR1 is LNHDA and CDR2 is SQIVND (reference sequence). V trimming: 7 bases; J trimming: 6 bases; junction bases outside the gene matches: 11. There are 14 residues in the CDR3. CDR3: CASTRVGGYNGYTF. DNA for the CDR3: TGTGCCAGTACCCGTGTAGGGGGCTATAATGGCTACACCTTC.

This clone has only one observation. The chain employs TRBV6-5 and TRBJ1-1, with a tentative D call TRBD1 (6 bases). The CDR3 is 13 amino acids. V lost 6 bases and J lost 1, with 9 bases in between. Germline V lookup: CDR1 MNHEY, CDR2 SVGAGI. Written as DNA, the CDR3 is TGTGCCAGCAGGACACAGGGGAACACTGAAGCTTTCTTT. It translates to CASRTQGNTEAFF.

This chain connects TRBV5-1 to TRBJ1-1; TRBD1 aligns across 11 bases. The germline V gene encodes CDR1 SGHRS and CDR2 YFSETQ. The CDR3 totals 16 residues. V was pared by 5 bases and J by 5 bases, with 11 bases of the junction left unmatched. This chain's CDR3 is CASSLYGQGARTEAFF. The DNA of the CDR3 is TGCGCCAGCAGTCTATACGGACAGGGGGCAAGGACTGAAGCTTTCTTT.

V is TRBV5-4 and J is TRBJ2-7; D gene uncertain. This CDR3 is 16 amino acids long. Looked up from germline, CDR1 is SGHNT and CDR2 is YYREEE (reference sequence). Trimming shortened V by 3 bases and J by 0 bases, and 16 bases separated the two germline ends. The CDR3 DNA follows: TGTGCCAGCAGCTCGACCCGGCGCGATAGCTCCTACGAGCAGTACTTC. Residues: CASSSTRRDSSYEQYF.

The chain combines TRBV12-3 or TRBV12-4 with TRBJ1-1; D gene ambiguous. CDR3 length: 13 amino acids. V gave up 3 bases and J gave up 11 bases, with 16 bases separating them. The CDR3 reads CASSFVGPLGAFF. The CDR3 DNA follows: TGTGCCAGCAGTTTTGTTGGGCCACTCGGGGCTTTCTTT.

This sequence joins TRBV3-1 (or the pseudogene TRBV3-2) and TRBJ1-2; D is uncertain. CDR3 length: 14 amino acids. Germline V gene sequence: CDR1 LGHDT, CDR2 YNNKEL (reference sequence). V was shortened by 0 bases and J by 7 bases, with 12 bases between the two germline ends. CDR3 nucleotide sequence: TGTGCCAGCAGCCAAGATGGGTCCGCGGGTGGCTACACCTTC. Translated: CASSQDGSAGGYTF.

The chain has TRBV6-6 and TRBJ2-2; TRBD2 agrees at 8 bases. V dropped 2 bases and J dropped 4; count of bases not matched to a gene: 6. In germline, CDR1 is MNHNY, CDR2 SVGAGI (reference sequence). The CDR3 loop spans 16 amino acids. The CDR3 sequence is CASSYPGTSGTGELFF. The CDR3 DNA reads as TGTGCCAGCAGTTACCCAGGGACTAGTGGCACCGGGGAGCTGTTTTTT.

The V call is TRBV3-1 (or the pseudogene TRBV3-2), the J call TRBJ1-3; the D is unclear. Trimming removed 2 bases from V and 3 bases from J, with 5 bases in between. The CDR3 consists of 13 residues. Germline V gene lookup returns CDR1 LGHDT and CDR2 YNNKEL (reference sequence). CDR3: CASSQRGGNTIYF. CDR3 nucleotide sequence: TGTGCCAGCAGCCAACGGGGTGGAAACACCATATATTTT.

The CDR3 nucleotides read TGCGCCAGCAGTGAGTGGGGGGGGAGCAACCAAGAGACCCAGTACTTC. Protein: CASSEWGGSNQETQYF. This chain links TRBV10-2 with TRBJ2-5, with 7 positions matching TRBD2. CDR3 length: 16 residues. Germline trimming cut 1 base from V and 0 bases from J; bases unmatched to any gene: 5. CDR1 is WSHSY, CDR2 SAAADI, per germline.